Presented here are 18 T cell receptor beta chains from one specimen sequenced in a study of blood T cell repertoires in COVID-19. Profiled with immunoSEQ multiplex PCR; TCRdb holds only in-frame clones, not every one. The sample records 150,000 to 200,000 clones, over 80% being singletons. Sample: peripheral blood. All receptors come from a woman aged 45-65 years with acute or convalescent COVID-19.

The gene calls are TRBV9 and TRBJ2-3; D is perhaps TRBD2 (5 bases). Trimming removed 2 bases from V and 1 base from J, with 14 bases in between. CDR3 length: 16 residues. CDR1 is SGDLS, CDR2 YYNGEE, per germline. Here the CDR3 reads CASSVSVGLRTDTQYF. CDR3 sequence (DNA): TGTGCCAGCAGCGTTAGCGTGGGGTTGCGCACAGATACGCAGTATTTT.

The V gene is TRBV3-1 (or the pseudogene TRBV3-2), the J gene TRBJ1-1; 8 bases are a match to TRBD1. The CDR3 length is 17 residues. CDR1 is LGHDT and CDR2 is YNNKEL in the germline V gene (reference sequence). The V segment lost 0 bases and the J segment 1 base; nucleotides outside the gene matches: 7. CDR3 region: CASSQDRRRGRNTEAFF. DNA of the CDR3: TGTGCCAGCAGCCAAGACCGTCGCAGGGGGCGGAACACTGAAGCTTTCTTT.

CDR3 residues: CSVGTGSETQYF. DNA for the CDR3: TGCAGCGTGGGAACAGGTTCGGAGACCCAGTACTTC. The chain joins TRBV29-1 to TRBJ2-5; D is perhaps TRBD1 (5 bases). This CDR3 contains 12 residues. Germline V lookup: CDR1 SQVTM, CDR2 ANQGSEA. Trimming cost V 6 bases and J 5 bases, with 13 bases left between them.

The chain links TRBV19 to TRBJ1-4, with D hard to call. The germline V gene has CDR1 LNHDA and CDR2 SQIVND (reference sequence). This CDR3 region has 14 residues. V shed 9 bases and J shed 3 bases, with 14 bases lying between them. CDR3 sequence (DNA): TGTGCCAGCGCCTTTAGTGCGGCTAATGAAAAACTGTTTTTT. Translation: CASAFSAANEKLFF.

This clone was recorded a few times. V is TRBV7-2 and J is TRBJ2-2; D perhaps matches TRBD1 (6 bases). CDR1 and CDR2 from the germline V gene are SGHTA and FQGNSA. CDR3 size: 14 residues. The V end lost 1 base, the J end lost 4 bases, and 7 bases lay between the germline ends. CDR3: CASSLGGRTGELFF. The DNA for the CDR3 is TGTGCCAGCAGCTTAGGGGGGCGCACCGGGGAGCTGTTTTTT. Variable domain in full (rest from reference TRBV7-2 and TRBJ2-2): GAGVSQSPSNKVTEKGKDVELRCDPISGHTALYWYRQSLGQGLEFLIYFQGNSAPDKSGLPSDRFSAERTGGSVSTLTIQRTQQEDSAVYLCASSLGGRTGELFFGEGSRLTVL.

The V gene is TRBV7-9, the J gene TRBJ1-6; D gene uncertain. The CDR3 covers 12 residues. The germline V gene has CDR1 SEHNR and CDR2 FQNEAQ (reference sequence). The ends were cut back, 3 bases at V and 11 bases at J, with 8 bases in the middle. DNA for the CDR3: TGTGCCAGCAGCTTCGGTTCACCACCCCTCCACTTT. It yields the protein CASSFGSPPLHF.

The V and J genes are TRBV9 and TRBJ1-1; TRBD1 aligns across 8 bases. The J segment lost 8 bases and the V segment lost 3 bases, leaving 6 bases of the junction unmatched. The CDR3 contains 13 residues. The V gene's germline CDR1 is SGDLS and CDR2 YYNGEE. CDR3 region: CASSANRGSEAFF. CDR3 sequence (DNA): TGTGCCAGCAGCGCCAACAGGGGGTCCGAAGCTTTCTTT.

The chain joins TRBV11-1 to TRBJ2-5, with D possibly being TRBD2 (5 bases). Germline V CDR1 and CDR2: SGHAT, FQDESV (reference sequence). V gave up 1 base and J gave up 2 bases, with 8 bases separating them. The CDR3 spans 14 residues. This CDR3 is CASSLGLSQETQYF. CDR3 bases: TGTGCCAGCAGCTTAGGACTATCTCAAGAGACCCAGTACTTC.

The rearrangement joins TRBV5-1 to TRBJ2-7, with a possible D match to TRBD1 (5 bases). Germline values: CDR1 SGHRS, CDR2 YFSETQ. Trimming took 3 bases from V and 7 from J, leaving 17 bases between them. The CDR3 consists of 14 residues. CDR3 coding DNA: TGCGCCAGCAGCTCAAGCTTGCAGGGTTTTGAGCAGTACTTC. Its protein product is CASSSSLQGFEQYF.

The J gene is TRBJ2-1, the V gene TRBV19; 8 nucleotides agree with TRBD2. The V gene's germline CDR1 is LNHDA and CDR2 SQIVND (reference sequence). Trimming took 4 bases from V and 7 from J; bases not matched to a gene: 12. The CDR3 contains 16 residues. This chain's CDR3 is CASSTLDGRAGNEQFF. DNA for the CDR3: TGTGCCAGTAGTACCCTCGACGGGAGGGCGGGTAATGAGCAGTTCTTC.

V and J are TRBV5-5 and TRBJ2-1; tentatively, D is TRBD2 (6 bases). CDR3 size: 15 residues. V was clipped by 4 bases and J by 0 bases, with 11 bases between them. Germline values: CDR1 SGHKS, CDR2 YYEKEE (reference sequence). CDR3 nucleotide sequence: TGTGCCAGCAGCAGGAGCGGGCACTCCTACAATGAGCAGTTCTTC. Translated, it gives CASSRSGHSYNEQFF.

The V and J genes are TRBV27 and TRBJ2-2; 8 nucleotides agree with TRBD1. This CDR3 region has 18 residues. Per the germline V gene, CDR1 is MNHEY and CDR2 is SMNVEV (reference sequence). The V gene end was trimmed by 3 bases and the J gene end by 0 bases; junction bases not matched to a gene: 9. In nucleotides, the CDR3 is TGTGCCAGCAGTTTTCTCTGGACAGGGAGGACGAACACCGGGGAGCTGTTTTTT. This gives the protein CASSFLWTGRTNTGELFF.

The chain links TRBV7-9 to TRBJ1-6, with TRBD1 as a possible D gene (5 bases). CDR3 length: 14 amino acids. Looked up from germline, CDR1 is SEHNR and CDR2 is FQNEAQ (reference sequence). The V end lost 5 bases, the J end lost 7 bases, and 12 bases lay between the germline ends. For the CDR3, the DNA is TGTGCCAGCAGCGTTGGACAACCCAATTCACCCCTCCACTTT. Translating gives CASSVGQPNSPLHF.

The CDR3 DNA reads TGCGCCAGCAGCGGACAGGGAGGCAATTCACCCCTCCACTTT. Translation gives CASSGQGGNSPLHF. The chain couples TRBV5-1 to TRBJ1-6, with 8 bases that match TRBD1. This CDR3 spans 14 amino acids. The V and J ends lost 4 bases and 7 bases, in that order; junction bases with no gene match: 4. CDR1 is SGHRS and CDR2 is YFSETQ in the germline V gene.

The CDR3 region has the DNA TGTGCCAGCAGCCTGGGGCGACAGTACTATAATTCACCCCTCCACTTT. Encoded protein: CASSLGRQYYNSPLHF. This chain connects TRBV5-5 to TRBJ1-6; a weak D match, TRBD1 (5 bases). Trimming stripped 4 bases from V and 3 bases from J, with 14 bases between. Germline V gene lookup returns CDR1 SGHKS and CDR2 YYEKEE (reference sequence). CDR3 length: 16 residues.

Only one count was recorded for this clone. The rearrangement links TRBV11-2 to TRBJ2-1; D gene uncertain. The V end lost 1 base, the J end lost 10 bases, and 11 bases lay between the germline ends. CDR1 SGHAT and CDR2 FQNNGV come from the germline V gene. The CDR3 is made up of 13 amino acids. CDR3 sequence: CASSLGTVEEQFF. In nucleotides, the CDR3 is TGTGCCAGCAGCTTAGGCACCGTGGAGGAGCAGTTCTTC.

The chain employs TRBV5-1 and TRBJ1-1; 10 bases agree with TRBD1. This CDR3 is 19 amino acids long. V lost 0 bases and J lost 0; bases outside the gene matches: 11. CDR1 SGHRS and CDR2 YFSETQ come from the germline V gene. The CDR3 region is CASSLALKDRGRMNTEAFF. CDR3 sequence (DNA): TGCGCCAGCAGCTTGGCCCTCAAGGACAGGGGGAGGATGAACACTGAAGCTTTCTTT.

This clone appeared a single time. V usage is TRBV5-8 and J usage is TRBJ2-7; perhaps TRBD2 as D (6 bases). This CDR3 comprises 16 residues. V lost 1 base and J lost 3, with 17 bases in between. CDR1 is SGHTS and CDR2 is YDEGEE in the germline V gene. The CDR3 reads CASSLNPATGGYEQYF. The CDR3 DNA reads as TGTGCCAGCAGCTTGAATCCCGCAACCGGGGGCTACGAGCAGTACTTC.